The 7 T cell receptor beta chains reported below all come from one sample, sequenced in a study of vaccination and CD4 T cells after COVID-19 (dated by TCRdb to the early 2020s). Libraries were made using PCR. Data came from an Illumina iSeq 100. TCR sequencing of DNA from cultured CD4+ T cells used the Oncomine TCR Beta short-read assay at the Johns Hopkins FTIC core. TCRdb took the public reads, trimmed them with fastp at Q25, ran MiXCR for clone calling and kept in-frame beta chains. Every CDR3 protein is listed once, alongside the most common genes and DNA of its rows. Present in this sample are about 5,600 distinct CDR3 sequences, over 35% of which were seen just once. The ten most abundant clones make up around 30% of the sample. These receptors have no known antigen. In the paper's terms, the treatment or condition label means: roughly 11-day PBMC culture with coronavirus spike peptide pools or control peptides (ViraFEST assay). CD4+ T cells from unexposed donors were collected before the COVID-19 pandemic (2011-2018).

Sequencing was carried out using CD4+ T cells from blood, cultured in vitro. These receptors came from a human donor in good health.

The V and J genes are TRBV9 and TRBJ2-7; tentatively, D is TRBD2 (6 bases). Deletions cut 5 bases from V and 2 bases from J, with 17 bases between. The germline V gene encodes CDR1 SGDLS and CDR2 YYNGEE. The length of the CDR3 is 15 residues. The CDR3 loop is CASSRQRAGTYEQYF. The DNA of the CDR3 is TGTGCCAGCAGTCGGCAGCGGGCGGGGACCTACGAGCAGTACTTC. Together with reference TRBV9 and TRBJ2-7, the CDR3 gives the full variable domain: DSGVTQTPKHLITATGQRVTLRCSPRSGDLSVYWYQQSLDQGLQFLIQYYNGEERAKGNILERFSAQQFPDLHSELNLSSLELGDSALYFCASSRQRAGTYEQYFGPGTRLTVT.

This clonotype appeared a few times. V gene TRBV25-1 combines with J gene TRBJ1-2; D may be TRBD1 (5 bases). The length of the CDR3 is 16 residues. Trimming cost V 0 bases and J 4 bases, with 15 bases left between them. Germline CDR1 and CDR2: MGHDK and SYGVNS. The CDR3 coding sequence is TGTGCCAGCAGTGAATATAGAGTGACAGCTAGCTATGGCTACACCTTC. Its translation is CASSEYRVTASYGYTF.

This clonotype has more than one count but fewer than ten. At one end, the junction sequence differs from germline, possibly due to a read error. V and J are TRBV7-7 and TRBJ2-5; D gene uncertain. The V gene's germline CDR1 is SSHAT and CDR2 FNYEAQ (reference sequence). The CDR3 consists of 13 residues. CDR3 nucleotides: TGTGCTAGCAGCTTCCTCGGCGCGGAGACCCAGTACTTC. Encoded protein: CASSFLGAETQYF.

This rearrangement joins TRBV18 to TRBJ1-2, with 7 bases identical to TRBD1. From germline, CDR1 is KGHSH and CDR2 LQKENI. Germline trimming cut 3 bases from V and 8 bases from J; bases unmatched to any gene: 6. The CDR3 sequence is 13 residues long. CDR3 in amino acids: CASSPTDRAGYTF. The CDR3 DNA reads as TGTGCCAGCTCACCTACCGACAGGGCGGGCTACACCTTC.

V is TRBV7-3 and J is TRBJ1-1; no clear D gene. CDR1 is SGHTA and CDR2 is FQGTGA in the germline V gene. The V and J ends lost 6 bases and 2 bases respectively, with 10 bases between them. The CDR3 consists of 13 residues. The CDR3, as DNA: TGTGCCAGCAGTTCAGAGTACAACACTGAAGCTTTCTTT. Residues: CASSSEYNTEAFF.

This clonotype has more than one count but fewer than ten. The V gene is TRBV20-1, the J gene TRBJ2-5; D is perhaps TRBD2 (6 bases). The germline CDR1 and CDR2 sequences are DFQATT and SNEGSKA (reference sequence). This CDR3 is built from 11 residues. Between the trimmed V and J ends, which lost 7 bases and 5 bases, there was a span of 11 bases. CDR3 amino acids: CSGEEGETQYF. In nucleotides, the CDR3 is TGCAGTGGGGAGGAGGGGGAGACCCAGTACTTC.

This clonotype was observed a few times. The chain carries TRBV29-1 and TRBJ1-2; TRBD1 matches at 8 bases. Germline-derived CDR1 and CDR2 are SQVTM and ANQGSEA. The CDR3 length is 15 residues. The V and J ends lost 6 bases and 0 bases, in that order; junction bases with no gene match: 9. CDR3 sequence reads: CSVAGTGPPNYGYTF. The CDR3 DNA reads as TGCAGCGTGGCCGGGACAGGACCCCCTAACTATGGCTACACCTTC.